This T cell receptor beta chain originates from a study of quantifying T cell responses using KT2 cells. Study details: TCR alpha and beta constant-region primers primed reverse transcription of RNA.

Each cDNA got a UMI-containing oligo ligated at its 3' end. An equimolar mix of RC1.1 and RC1.2 primed the beta chain across TRBC1 and TRBC2. TCRdb re-called the UMI-ligation and nested PCR reads through MiXCR, storing one row per CDR3 protein. The table has around 56,000 distinct CDR3 sequences, more than 9% seen once. Unmatched junction bases numbered 6, after V lost 9 bases and J lost 3 bases. This CDR3 is built from 15 residues. Germline V CDR1 and CDR2: SNHLY, FYNNEI. The V and J genes are TRBV2 and TRBJ2-2; the match to TRBD1 covers 11 bases. This sequence originates from a human donor. Sequencing used PBMCs spiked with cells of the T cell clone KT2. In nucleotides, the CDR3 is TGTGCCAGTGGGTGGGGACAGGGGGACACCGGGGAGCTGTTTTTT. Translated: CASGWGQGDTGELFF. Complete variable domain (other parts from reference TRBV2 and TRBJ2-2): EPEVTQTPSHQVTQMGQEVILRCVPISNHLYFYWYRQILGQKVEFLVSFYNNEISEKSEIFDDQFSVERPDGSNFTLKIRSTKLEDSAMYFCASGWGQGDTGELFFGEGSRLTVL.